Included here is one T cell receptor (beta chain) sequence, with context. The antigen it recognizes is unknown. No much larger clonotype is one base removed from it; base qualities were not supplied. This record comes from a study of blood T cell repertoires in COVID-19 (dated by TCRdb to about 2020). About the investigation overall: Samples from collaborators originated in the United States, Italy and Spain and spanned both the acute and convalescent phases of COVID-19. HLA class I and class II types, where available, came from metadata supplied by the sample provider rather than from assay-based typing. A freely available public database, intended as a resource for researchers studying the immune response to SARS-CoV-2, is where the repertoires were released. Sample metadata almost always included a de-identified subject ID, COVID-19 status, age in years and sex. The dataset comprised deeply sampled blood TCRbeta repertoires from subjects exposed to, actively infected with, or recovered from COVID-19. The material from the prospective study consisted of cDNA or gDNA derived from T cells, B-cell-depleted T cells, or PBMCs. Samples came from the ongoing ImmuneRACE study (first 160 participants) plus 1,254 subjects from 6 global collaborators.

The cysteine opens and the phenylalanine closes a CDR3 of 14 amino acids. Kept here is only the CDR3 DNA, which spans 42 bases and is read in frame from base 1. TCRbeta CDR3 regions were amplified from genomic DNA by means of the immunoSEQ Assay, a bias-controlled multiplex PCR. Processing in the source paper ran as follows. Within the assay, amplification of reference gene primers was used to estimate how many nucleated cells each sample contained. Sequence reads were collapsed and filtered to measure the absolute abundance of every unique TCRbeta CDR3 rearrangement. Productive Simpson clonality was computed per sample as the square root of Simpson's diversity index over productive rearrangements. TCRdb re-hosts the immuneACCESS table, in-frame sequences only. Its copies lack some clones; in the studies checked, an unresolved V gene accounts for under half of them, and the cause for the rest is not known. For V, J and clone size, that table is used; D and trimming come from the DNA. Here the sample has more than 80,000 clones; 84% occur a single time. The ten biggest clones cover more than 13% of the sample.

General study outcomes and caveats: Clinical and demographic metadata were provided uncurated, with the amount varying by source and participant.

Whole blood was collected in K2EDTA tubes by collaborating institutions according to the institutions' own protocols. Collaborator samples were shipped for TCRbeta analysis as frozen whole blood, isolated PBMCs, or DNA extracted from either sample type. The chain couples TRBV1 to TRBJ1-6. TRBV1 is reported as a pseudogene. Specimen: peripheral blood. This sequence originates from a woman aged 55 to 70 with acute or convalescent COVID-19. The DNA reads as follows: TGCACCAGCAGCTACCAGTACCGGGGTTCACCCCTCCACTTT. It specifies CTSSYQYRGSPLHF.